This T cell receptor beta chain derives from a study of identical twins. Ten or more counts support this clonotype. The antigen is not known. Unique molecular identifiers were present on the cDNA, and a universal primer site came from template switching. MiXCR, applied by TCRdb to the 5' RACE reads, yields one record per CDR3 protein. The table shows under 1 million distinct CDR3 sequences, with approximately 13% occurring only once. Study-wide results and caveats: Within cord blood, abundant beta clonotypes carried fewer insertions, but memory repertoires showed no such trend. Monozygotic twins shared more out-of-frame TCR alpha than recombination models predicted. Some out-of-frame alpha sequences were shared by twins, and these showed excess low generation probability.

This sample also appeared in a second study, on yellow fever vaccine responses in identical twins.

Source material: PBMCs. The receptor's source is a woman younger than 35 in good health.

The CDR3 protein is CASQGQTLGNEQFF. The CDR3, as DNA: TGTGCCAGCCAGGGACAGACCCTTGGGAATGAGCAGTTCTTC. V is TRBV28 and J is TRBJ2-1; 7 nucleotides match TRBD1. This CDR3 is 14 amino acids long. Per the germline V gene, CDR1 is MDHEN and CDR2 is SYDVKM. V was pared by 8 bases and J by 7 bases, with 11 bases of the junction left unmatched.